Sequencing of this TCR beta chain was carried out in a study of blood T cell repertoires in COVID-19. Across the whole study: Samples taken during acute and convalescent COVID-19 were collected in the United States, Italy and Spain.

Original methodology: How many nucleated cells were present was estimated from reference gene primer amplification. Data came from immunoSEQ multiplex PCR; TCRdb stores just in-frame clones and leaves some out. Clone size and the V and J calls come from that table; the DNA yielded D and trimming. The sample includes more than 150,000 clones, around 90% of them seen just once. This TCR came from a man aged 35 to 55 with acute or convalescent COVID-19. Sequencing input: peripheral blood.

The CDR3 DNA reads TGTGCCAGCAGCCCGGGAGGTAGCGGGGGGTTCGACGGGGAGCTGTTTTTT. Its protein product is CASSPGGSGGFDGELFF. J is TRBJ2-2 and V is TRBV9, with TRBD2 identical over 10 bases. CDR1 SGDLS and CDR2 YYNGEE come from the germline V gene. V shed 4 bases and J 7 bases; nucleotides not matched to a gene: 13. This CDR3 spans 17 amino acids. Drawing the rest from reference TRBV9 and TRBJ2-2, the complete variable domain is DSGVTQTPKHLITATGQRVTLRCSPRSGDLSVYWYQQSLDQGLQFLIQYYNGEERAKGNILERFSAQQFPDLHSELNLSSLELGDSALYFCASSPGGSGGFDGELFFGEGSRLTVL.